The 8 T cell receptor beta chains below were found in one sample sequenced in a study of T cell repertoires in cytomegalovirus infection. The antigens of these receptors remain unknown. Using its own MiXCR run on the reads, TCRdb lists one record per CDR3 protein. The table shows 400,000 to 600,000 distinct CDR3 sequences, with roughly 42% occurring only once. The sequenced sample was cultured PBMCs, obtained from culture after CMV antigen stimulation. These receptors came from a human donor in good health (CMV status not recorded). Some clones in this sample may be carry-over from other donors' samples.

V is TRBV10-3 and J is TRBJ2-1, with TRBD2 matching 11 bases. J gave up 4 bases and V 10 bases, and 6 bases lay outside the gene matches. Looked up from germline, CDR1 is ENHRY and CDR2 is SYGVKD. The CDR3 runs to 14 residues. The CDR3 spells CATRLAGNYNEQFF. CDR3 sequence (DNA): TGTGCCACCCGACTAGCGGGGAATTACAATGAGCAGTTCTTC.

The chain links TRBV12-3 or TRBV12-4 to TRBJ2-5, with D possibly being TRBD1 (6 bases). The CDR3 sequence is 14 residues long. The ends were cut back, 6 bases at V and 4 bases at J, with 15 bases in the middle. The CDR3 sequence: CASRTQGGGETQYF. The CDR3 DNA reads as TGTGCCAGCAGGACACAGGGTGGTGGAGAGACCCAGTACTTC.

The chain recombines TRBV20-1 with TRBJ2-2; 7 bases map to TRBD2. The CDR3 runs to 14 residues. Per germline, CDR1 DFQATT and CDR2 SNEGSKA (reference sequence). V trimming: 1 base; J trimming: 6 bases; junction bases outside the gene matches: 5. The CDR3 DNA follows: TGCAGTGCTAGAGCTAGCGGATGGGCCGGGGAGCTGTTTTTT. Its translation: CSARASGWAGELFF.

This clonotype appeared a few times. The genes are TRBV12-3 or TRBV12-4 and TRBJ2-7, with 8 positions matching TRBD2. The J segment lost 5 bases and the V segment lost 6 bases, leaving 12 bases of the junction unmatched. The CDR3 spans 15 residues. CDR3 in DNA: TGTGCCAGCAGACTAGCGGCGGCCTTAGTGGACGAGCAGTACTTC. As protein: CASRLAAALVDEQYF.

The genes are TRBV6-6 and TRBJ2-3; the D is unclear. There are 15 residues in the CDR3. With 2 bases removed from V and 4 bases from J, the gap between germline ends came to 13 bases. Germline V gene sequence: CDR1 MNHNY, CDR2 SVGAGI (reference sequence). CDR3 nucleotides: TGTGCCAGCAGTTACAGAGTGGCTCAGCCAGATACGCAGTATTTT. Protein: CASSYRVAQPDTQYF.

The gene calls are TRBV4-3 and TRBJ2-2; TRBD2 matches at 9 bases. V lost 0 bases to trimming and J lost 5 bases; unmatched junction nucleotides: 7. This CDR3 is built from 17 residues. The V gene's germline CDR1 is LGHNA and CDR2 YSLEER. The CDR3 loop reads CASSQEVTSGQTGELFF. The DNA for the CDR3 is TGCGCCAGCAGCCAAGAAGTTACTAGCGGGCAGACCGGGGAGCTGTTTTTT.

This CDR3 reads CASSPPGWERVNEQFF. The CDR3 DNA reads as TGTGCCAGCTCACCACCAGGGTGGGAGAGGGTCAATGAGCAGTTCTTC. This sequence joins TRBV18 and TRBJ2-1; possibly TRBD2 for D (5 bases). The germline V gene has CDR1 KGHSH and CDR2 LQKENI. The CDR3 spans 16 residues. V dropped 0 bases and J dropped 6 bases, with 15 bases sitting between them.

This clonotype was observed a handful of times. J is TRBJ2-3 and V is TRBV11-2; 12 nucleotides match TRBD2. CDR1 SGHAT and CDR2 FQNNGV come from the germline V gene. The V and J ends lost 5 bases and 5 bases, in that order; junction bases with no gene match: 8. The CDR3 spans 16 residues. The CDR3 loop is CASSTRTSGTLDTQYF. The CDR3 DNA follows: TGTGCCAGCAGCACCCGGACTAGCGGGACCCTAGATACGCAGTATTTT.